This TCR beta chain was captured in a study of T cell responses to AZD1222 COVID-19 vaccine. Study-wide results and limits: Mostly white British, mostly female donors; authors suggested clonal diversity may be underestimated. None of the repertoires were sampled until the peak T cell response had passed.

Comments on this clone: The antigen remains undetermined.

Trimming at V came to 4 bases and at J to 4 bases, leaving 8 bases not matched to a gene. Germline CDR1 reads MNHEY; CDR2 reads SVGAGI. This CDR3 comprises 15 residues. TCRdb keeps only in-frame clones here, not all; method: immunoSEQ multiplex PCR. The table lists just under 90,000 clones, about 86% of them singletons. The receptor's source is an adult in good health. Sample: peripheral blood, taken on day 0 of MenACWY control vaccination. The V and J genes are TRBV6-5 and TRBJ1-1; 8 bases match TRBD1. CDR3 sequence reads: CASSSPDRGSTEAFF. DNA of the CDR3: TGTGCCAGCAGTTCCCCAGACAGGGGAAGCACTGAAGCTTTCTTT.